The 20 T cell receptor beta chains below come from one sample, sequenced in a study of T cells in Graves' hyperthyroidism and ophthalmopathy. Using RNA transcripts as the source, TCR beta CDR3 regions were amplified. The HTBI set primed first-round TCR CDR3 RT-PCR. Using its own MiXCR run on the multiplex PCR reads, TCRdb lists one record per CDR3 protein. The table includes some 400,000 distinct CDR3 sequences, roughly 13% detected once. The sample consisted of blood. These receptors all come from a man between 25 and 39 years old with Graves' hyperthyroidism that later progressed to Graves' ophthalmopathy.

This clonotype was recorded at least ten times. This chain uses TRBV12-3 or TRBV12-4 with TRBJ1-2; unclear D gene. Trimming shortened V by 6 bases and J by 4 bases, and 9 bases separated the two germline ends. The CDR3 sequence is 12 residues long. CDR3 sequence (DNA): TGTGCCAGCAGCACGGACGGCTATGGCTACACCTTC. This gives the protein CASSTDGYGYTF.

The chain links TRBV12-5 to TRBJ1-1; no clear D. V was pared by 7 bases and J by 11 bases, with 17 bases between. The CDR3 covers 12 residues. Germline V gene lookup returns CDR1 LGHNT and CDR2 FRNRAP. DNA for the CDR3: TGTGCTAGTGATATAGACCGGACGGGGGCTTTCTTT. As protein: CASDIDRTGAFF.

This clonotype was counted many times. The V and J genes are TRBV12-3 or TRBV12-4 and TRBJ1-5, with 8 bases lining up with TRBD1. V shed 6 bases and J 1 base; nucleotides not matched to a gene: 2. The CDR3 runs 14 residues. The CDR3 reads CASRTGVSNQPQHF. The CDR3 bases are TGTGCCAGCAGGACAGGGGTAAGCAATCAGCCCCAGCATTTT.

This clonotype was observed a few times. This sequence joins TRBV18 and TRBJ1-4; D gene ambiguous. The germline V gene has CDR1 KGHSH and CDR2 LQKENI. V was cut by 3 bases and J by 8 bases, with 13 bases left in between. The CDR3 has 14 amino acids. The CDR3 nucleotides are TGTGCCAGCTCACCCCAGGAGGAGCGGGAAAAACTGTTTTTT. Protein: CASSPQEEREKLFF.

This clonotype has a handful of counts. V is TRBV15 and J is TRBJ2-5; 7 bases are shared with TRBD1. The CDR3 length is 16 residues. V shed 0 bases, J shed 2 bases, and the junction held 6 bases outside the gene matches. Germline CDR1 reads LNHNV; CDR2 reads YYDKDF (reference sequence). The CDR3 nucleotides read TGTGCCACCAGCAGAGACACGACAGGGCCACAAGAGACCCAGTACTTC. This encodes CATSRDTTGPQETQYF.

At least ten counts were recorded for this clonotype. CDR3 residues: CASSSGTVSSYEQYF. The CDR3 coding sequence is TGTGCCAGCAGTTCTGGGACGGTCTCGTCCTACGAGCAGTACTTC. The chain combines TRBV28 with TRBJ2-7; perhaps D is TRBD1 or TRBD2 (5 bases each). The CDR3 is 15 residues long. Trimming removed 4 bases from V and 1 base from J, with 14 bases in between. Germline V gene lookup returns CDR1 MDHEN and CDR2 SYDVKM.

This clonotype appeared many times. The chain recombines TRBV2 with TRBJ1-5; D uncertain. The ends were cut back, 1 base at V and 5 bases at J, with 9 bases in the middle. The germline V gene encodes CDR1 SNHLY and CDR2 FYNNEI. This CDR3 has 14 amino acids. CDR3: CASSEDWSDQPQHF. Written as DNA, the CDR3 is TGTGCCAGCAGTGAAGACTGGAGTGATCAGCCCCAGCATTTT.

This clonotype was counted ten times or more. CDR3 region: CSARDQVYGYTF. CDR3 in DNA: TGCAGTGCTAGAGATCAGGTGTATGGCTACACCTTC. The rearrangement links TRBV20-1 to TRBJ1-2; D unclear. CDR3 length: 12 amino acids. Deletions cut 0 bases from V and 5 bases from J, with 7 bases between. CDR1 and CDR2 from the germline V gene are DFQATT and SNEGSKA (reference sequence).

This sequence joins TRBV14 and TRBJ1-2; a weak D match, TRBD1 (5 bases). The CDR3 spans 15 residues. Deletions cut 0 bases from V and 4 bases from J, with 12 bases between. Germline CDR1 reads SGHDN; CDR2 reads FVKESK. The chain's CDR3 is CASSQDHGASYGYTF. The DNA for the CDR3 is TGTGCCAGCAGCCAAGATCACGGGGCGAGCTATGGCTACACCTTC.

Concerning this clonotype itself: A much larger clone lies a single base off, so this may be a read error. The chain carries TRBV12-5 and TRBJ1-1, with TRBD1 as a possible D gene (5 bases). Germline-derived CDR1 and CDR2 are LGHNT and FRNRAP. CDR3 length: 17 amino acids. V lost 0 bases to trimming and J lost 9 bases, with 23 bases between them. CDR3 nucleotide sequence: TGTGCTAGTGGTTTGGTACGGGTAGGGCGCCGGGGGACTAAAGCTTTCTTT. Its translation: CASGLVRVGRRGTKAFF.

This clonotype was observed many times. The rearrangement joins TRBV11-2 to TRBJ2-1; D is perhaps TRBD1 or TRBD2 (5 bases each). The CDR3 extends over 14 amino acids. V lost 5 bases to trimming and J lost 6 bases, with 14 bases between them. Looked up from germline, CDR1 is SGHAT and CDR2 is FQNNGV. CDR3 amino acids: CASSDLRGANEQFF. CDR3 sequence (DNA): TGTGCCAGCAGCGACCTTCGAGGGGCCAATGAGCAGTTCTTC.

To note about this clonotype: A much larger clonotype is one base distant, so this may be a read error. The chain is built from TRBV12-3 or TRBV12-4 and TRBJ2-3; TRBD1 might be the D (6 bases). The CDR3 loop spans 15 amino acids. Between the trimmed V and J ends, which lost 3 bases and 2 bases, there was a span of 12 bases. The CDR3 coding sequence is TGTGCCAGCAGTTTTCAGGGGCTAGCCACAGATACGCAGTATTTT. It translates to CASSFQGLATDTQYF.

This clonotype showed up just a few times. The chain has TRBV7-8 and TRBJ2-3; 9 nucleotides match TRBD2. CDR3 size: 15 residues. Germline CDR1 is SGHVS and CDR2 is FQNEAQ. Trimming cost V 6 bases and J 3 bases; bases outside gene matches: 7. CDR3 sequence reads: CASRPPGLATDTQYF. The DNA of the CDR3 is TGTGCCAGCAGACCCCCGGGACTAGCAACAGATACGCAGTATTTT.

This chain links TRBV12-3 or TRBV12-4 with TRBJ2-1, with D perhaps matching TRBD2 (6 bases). This CDR3 has 17 amino acids. Trimming cost V 5 bases and J 8 bases, with 25 bases left between them. CDR3 sequence: CASSGLGKPGRGDEQFF. DNA of the CDR3: TGTGCCAGCAGTGGTTTGGGCAAGCCAGGGCGGGGTGATGAGCAGTTCTTC.

The CDR3 protein is CASSRGDRGLDEQYF. DNA of the CDR3: TGCGCCAGCAGCCGAGGGGACAGGGGGCTCGACGAGCAGTACTTC. This chain links TRBV4-1 with TRBJ2-7; 12 bases align to TRBD1. This CDR3 has 15 residues. Germline CDR1 reads MGHRA; CDR2 reads YSYEKL. The V segment lost 4 bases and the J segment 5 bases; nucleotides outside the gene matches: 6.

This sequence joins TRBV2 and TRBJ2-1; 10 bases are a match to TRBD1. Looked up from germline, CDR1 is SNHLY and CDR2 is FYNNEI. The CDR3 is made up of 17 amino acids. The J segment lost 5 bases and the V segment lost 5 bases, leaving 12 bases of the junction unmatched. DNA for the CDR3: TGTGCCAGCAGTACCGACAGGGGGCGGCCCAAGAACAATGAGCAGTTCTTC. It encodes CASSTDRGRPKNNEQFF.

In regard to this clonotype: A much larger clone is a single base away; this may be a read error. The chain couples TRBV3-1 to TRBJ2-1; 8 bases fit TRBD1. CDR3 size: 13 residues. Germline V gene sequence: CDR1 LGHDT, CDR2 YNNKEL (reference sequence). The CDR3 protein is CASEGRGLAEQLF. The CDR3 DNA reads as TGTGCCAGCGAGGGCAGGGGGCTAGCTGAGCAGCTCTTC.

This clonotype was counted many times. The J gene is TRBJ1-6, the V gene TRBV12-3 or TRBV12-4; D possibly corresponds to TRBD1 (5 bases). V lost 4 bases and J lost 9, with 10 bases in between. The CDR3 is made up of 13 amino acids. CDR3 loop: CASSSTVSSPLHF. The CDR3 nucleotides are TGTGCCAGCAGTTCGACAGTGAGTTCACCCCTCCACTTT.

This clonotype was observed many times. This rearrangement joins TRBV2 to TRBJ2-1, with TRBD2 as a possible D gene (5 bases). Germline CDR1 reads SNHLY; CDR2 reads FYNNEI. With 6 bases removed from V and 5 bases from J, the gap between germline ends came to 11 bases. The CDR3 has 13 residues. The CDR3 region is CASSGRGNNEQFF. Here the CDR3 DNA reads TGTGCCAGCAGCGGCCGGGGTAACAATGAGCAGTTCTTC.

This clonotype was seen at least ten times. J is TRBJ2-7 and V is TRBV28; possible D gene TRBD2, 6 bases. The germline CDR1 and CDR2 sequences are MDHEN and SYDVKM. V lost 4 bases and J lost 2, with 21 bases in between. The CDR3 length is 17 residues. The CDR3 DNA is TGTGCCAGCAGTTCCCTTCCGGGACTCAGGAGAGCCTACGAGCAGTACTTC. Translated: CASSSLPGLRRAYEQYF.